The 2 T cell receptor beta chains below were found in one sample sequenced in a study of cytomegalovirus exposure and HLA in healthy donors (dated 2017 in TCRdb). Preparation of the library involved the immunoSEQ multiplex PCR assay. A mixture of 60 forward primers for TCR Vbeta segments and 13 reverse primers for TCR Jbeta segments was used in the multiplex PCR. This immuneACCESS table, as held by TCRdb, lists in-frame sequences with V and J called but not all clones. Of the missing ones, under half trace to an unresolved V gene in checked studies; the others have no known cause. The sample table contains approximately 120,000 clones; only one count was recorded for less than 70% of them. The leading ten clones occupy 4.5% to 5.5% of the sample. Material for sequencing was PBMCs. The source is a woman in her 70s in good health and CMV-seropositive.

The gene calls are TRBV29-1 and TRBJ2-2; weak D call: TRBD1 (7 bases). CDR3 length: 14 residues. The ends were cut back, 4 bases at V and 6 bases at J, with 15 bases in the middle. The V gene's germline CDR1 is SQVTM and CDR2 ANQGSEA. CDR3 sequence (DNA): TGCAGCGTTGGAGCCAGGGGGGTATCCGGGGAGCTGTTTTTT. It specifies CSVGARGVSGELFF.

This rearrangement joins TRBV10-3 to TRBJ1-5; D unresolved. Trimming cost V 4 bases and J 3 bases, with 7 bases left between them. The CDR3 has 13 residues. The V gene's germline CDR1 is ENHRY and CDR2 SYGVKD. The CDR3, as DNA: TGTGCCATCAGTGTGCAGTTCAATCAGCCCCAGCATTTT. It translates to CAISVQFNQPQHF.